This entry lists 10 T cell receptor beta chains sequenced from one sample in a study of cytomegalovirus exposure and HLA in healthy donors. The PCR was carried out with 60 Vbeta primers and 13 Jbeta primers. Data came from immunoSEQ multiplex PCR; TCRdb stores just in-frame clones and leaves some out. This repertoire comprises around 100,000 clones; its ten largest clones make up roughly 3.7%. Sequencing input: PBMCs. Source of these receptors: a man aged 25 to 40 in good health and CMV-seronegative.

This chain uses TRBV6-6 with TRBJ1-5, with a possible D match to TRBD1 (6 bases). CDR1 and CDR2 from the germline V gene are MNHNY and SVGAGI (reference sequence). V was clipped by 6 bases and J by 3 bases, with 15 bases between them. The CDR3 spans 15 residues. The CDR3 nucleotides are TGTGCCAGCAGCGACCCCACAGGGCTCAATCAGCCCCAGCATTTT. Its translation: CASSDPTGLNQPQHF.

The rearrangement uses TRBV5-6 and TRBJ2-5, with a weak D call TRBD2 (7 bases). The CDR3 loop spans 17 amino acids. The V end was cut by 3 bases, the J end by 4 bases, with 22 bases between. The germline gives CDR1 SGHDT, CDR2 YYEEEE. The CDR3 protein is CASSSLGGPEGSETQYF. The DNA for the CDR3 is TGTGCCAGCAGCTCCCTCGGGGGGCCGGAAGGATCAGAGACCCAGTACTTC.

The CDR3 DNA reads as TGTGCCAGCAGCTTCTACGGAGGGTGGGATCAGCCCCAGCATTTT. It encodes CASSFYGGWDQPQHF. V and J are TRBV4-2 and TRBJ1-5; no clear D gene. The CDR3 spans 15 residues. Germline CDR1 reads LGHNA; CDR2 reads YNFKEQ. The V end was cut by 5 bases, the J end by 5 bases, with 16 bases between.

The chain links TRBV9 to TRBJ2-1; 13 positions agree with TRBD2. This CDR3 contains 15 residues. Per germline, CDR1 SGDLS and CDR2 YYNGEE. J gave up 10 bases and V 4 bases, and 8 bases lay outside the gene matches. Here the CDR3 reads CASSYTSGGAGEQFF. The DNA of the CDR3 is TGTGCCAGCAGCTACACTAGCGGGGGGGCCGGGGAGCAGTTCTTC.

This chain uses TRBV19 with TRBJ1-1, with a tentative D call TRBD1 (6 bases). The germline CDR1 and CDR2 sequences are LNHDA and SQIVND (reference sequence). This CDR3 is 16 amino acids long. Trimming took off 4 bases at V and 1 base at J, with 16 bases between the two ends. CDR3 region: CASSTHKGGRNTEAFF. The CDR3 DNA reads as TGTGCCAGTAGTACCCATAAGGGGGGGCGGAACACTGAAGCTTTCTTT.

The rearrangement joins TRBV6-6 to TRBJ1-5; D uncertain. The germline V and J ends were trimmed by 6 bases and 3 bases, with 9 bases remaining between them. Germline CDR1 reads MNHNY; CDR2 reads SVGAGI (reference sequence). The CDR3 length is 13 residues. The CDR3 bases are TGTGCCAGCAGCACAGTCGACAATCAGCCCCAGCATTTT. Translated: CASSTVDNQPQHF.

This rearrangement joins TRBV7-2 to TRBJ1-6, with no clear D. Per germline, CDR1 SGHTA and CDR2 FQGNSA. The CDR3 is 15 amino acids. V gave up 5 bases and J gave up 7 bases, with 15 bases separating them. CDR3 residues: CASSRPPGVNSPLHF. CDR3 DNA: TGTGCCAGCAGCCGACCGCCCGGGGTGAATTCACCCCTCCACTTT.

The V call is TRBV7-9, the J call TRBJ2-7; TRBD1 might be the D (5 bases). This CDR3 has 15 amino acids. Deletions cut 5 bases from V and 1 base from J, with 15 bases between. CDR1 and CDR2 from the germline V gene are SEHNR and FQNEAQ (reference sequence). CDR3 in DNA: TGTGCCAGCAGCCAAATTGGGTCAGGGTCCTACGAGCAGTACTTC. Translation: CASSQIGSGSYEQYF.

The gene calls are TRBV19 and TRBJ1-5; 11 positions match TRBD1. The germline gives CDR1 LNHDA, CDR2 SQIVND (reference sequence). The CDR3 runs 17 residues. V lost 5 bases and J lost 3; bases outside the gene matches: 9. For the CDR3, the DNA is TGTGCCAGTAGTGCCGCCAGGGACAGGGGGAACAATCAGCCCCAGCATTTT. It is translated as CASSAARDRGNNQPQHF.

The chain couples TRBV18 to TRBJ2-7; a weak D match, TRBD2 (6 bases). CDR1 is KGHSH and CDR2 is LQKENI in the germline V gene. The CDR3 has 14 residues. Trimming took 6 bases from V and 0 from J, leaving 12 bases between them. CDR3 nucleotides: TGTGCCAGCTCCCTTGGGGGGAGCTCCTACGAGCAGTACTTC. This encodes CASSLGGSSYEQYF.